A single sample gave rise to the 12 T cell receptor beta chains below, sequenced in a study of cytomegalovirus exposure and HLA in healthy donors (dated by TCRdb to the late 2010s). Library method: the immunoSEQ multiplex PCR assay. For the multiplex PCR, a mixture combining 60 forward primers for TCR Vbeta segments and 13 reverse primers for TCR Jbeta segments was used. The table comes from immuneACCESS by way of TCRdb, which keeps in-frame sequences with V and J called. Part of the clones is missing from these tables; in studies checked, under half for an unresolved V gene and the rest for unknown reasons. For this sample the table gives 100,000 or so clones, of which 60% to 85% were detected only once. The ten largest clones capture approximately 5.1% of the sample. Source material: PBMCs. Receptors originate from a female donor in good health and CMV-seropositive.

The chain is built from TRBV30 and TRBJ2-7; 9 bases map to TRBD2. CDR3 length equals 14 residues. J was trimmed by 7 bases and V by 4 bases; bases with no gene match: 11. Germline V gene sequence: CDR1 GTSNPN, CDR2 SVGIG (reference sequence). The CDR3 is CAWNRGGGAREQYF. CDR3 sequence (DNA): TGTGCCTGGAACCGAGGCGGGGGGGCCAGGGAGCAGTACTTC.

The chain carries TRBV19 and TRBJ2-2; 9 nucleotides match TRBD1. The CDR3 totals 19 residues. Trimming took 6 bases from V and 2 from J; bases not matched to a gene: 16. Germline V gene lookup returns CDR1 LNHDA and CDR2 SQIVND (reference sequence). The CDR3 here is CASRPVGTGRDFNTGELFF. CDR3 DNA: TGTGCCAGTAGACCCGTGGGGACAGGGCGGGATTTTAACACCGGGGAGCTGTTTTTT.

This chain links TRBV15 with TRBJ1-4; D call uncertain. The germline V gene encodes CDR1 LNHNV and CDR2 YYDKDF (reference sequence). This CDR3 contains 11 residues. The V end lost 8 bases, the J end lost 7 bases, and 8 bases lay between the germline ends. The CDR3 sequence is CATLGGEKLFF. CDR3 DNA: TGTGCCACCTTAGGAGGTGAAAAACTGTTTTTT.

Regarding this clone: Other DNA variants within this sample encode the same CDR3. The chain recombines TRBV9 with TRBJ1-1; no definite D call. Germline assignment: CDR1 SGDLS and CDR2 YYNGEE. The CDR3 loop spans 13 amino acids. Trimming left V 4 bases short and J 2 bases short, with 9 bases between. CDR3 sequence (DNA): TGTGCCAGCAGCTTGACTCTTAACACTGAAGCTTTCTTT. Its translation: CASSLTLNTEAFF.

J is TRBJ2-7 and V is TRBV19; TRBD1 matches 11 bases. Unmatched junction bases numbered 4, after V lost 3 bases and J lost 3 bases. This CDR3 contains 15 residues. In germline, CDR1 is LNHDA, CDR2 SQIVND (reference sequence). The CDR3: CASSMRDRGDYEQYF. In DNA form, the CDR3 reads TGTGCCAGTAGTATGAGGGACAGGGGGGACTACGAGCAGTACTTC. Variable domain in full (rest from reference TRBV19 and TRBJ2-7): DGGITQSPKYLFRKEGQNVTLSCEQNLNHDAMYWYRQDPGQGLRLIYYSQIVNDFQKGDIAEGYSVSREKKESFPLTVTSAQKNPTAFYLCASSMRDRGDYEQYFGPGTRLTVT.

This clone showed up just once. The chain employs TRBV5-1 and TRBJ2-1; TRBD1 is a possible D gene (7 bases). Trimming shortened V by 5 bases and J by 8 bases, and 17 bases separated the two germline ends. Germline V lookup: CDR1 SGHRS, CDR2 YFSETQ. The CDR3 has 14 amino acids. The CDR3 reads CASRRDSGDDEQFF. For the CDR3, the DNA is TGCGCCAGCAGGCGGGACAGTGGGGACGATGAGCAGTTCTTC.

The chain employs TRBV28 and TRBJ2-3, with 12 bases aligning to TRBD2. CDR1 MDHEN and CDR2 SYDVKM come from the germline V gene. V shed 6 bases, J shed 3 bases, and the junction held 10 bases outside the gene matches. The CDR3 consists of 17 residues. The CDR3 loop is CASSPMRTSGNTDTQYF. The CDR3 nucleotides read TGTGCCAGCAGCCCGATGCGGACTAGCGGGAATACAGATACGCAGTATTTT.

The chain couples TRBV18 to TRBJ1-2, with a weak D call TRBD1 (5 bases). Trimming cost V 2 bases and J 2 bases, with 12 bases left between them. The CDR3 is 15 amino acids. The germline CDR1 and CDR2 sequences are KGHSH and LQKENI. The CDR3 protein is CASSPGTDRNYGYTF. CDR3 DNA: TGTGCCAGCTCACCAGGAACTGACAGAAACTATGGCTACACCTTC.

The chain recombines TRBV10-3 with TRBJ1-1; D gene uncertain. V was pared by 5 bases and J by 3 bases, with 10 bases between. CDR1 and CDR2 (germline): ENHRY, SYGVKD. CDR3 length equals 13 residues. CDR3 DNA sequence: TGTGCCATCAGTAGGGAGGAAGACACTGAAGCTTTCTTT. Translating it yields CAISREEDTEAFF.

The chain couples TRBV6-5 to TRBJ1-6; perhaps TRBD1 as D (5 bases). This CDR3 has 16 amino acids. The V and J ends lost 2 bases and 2 bases respectively, with 10 bases between them. Germline lookup yields CDR1 MNHEY and CDR2 SVGAGI. The CDR3 bases are TGTGCCAGCAGTTACAGTGGGGGGACCTATAATTCACCCCTCCACTTT. Its translation is CASSYSGGTYNSPLHF.

This clone has more than one count but fewer than ten. This rearrangement joins TRBV27 to TRBJ2-1; 9 nucleotides align to TRBD2. In germline, CDR1 is MNHEY, CDR2 SMNVEV (reference sequence). This CDR3 has 18 residues. The junction had 15 bases not matched to a gene; V was cut back by 3 bases and J by 6 bases. For the CDR3, the DNA is TGTGCCAGCAGTTTCGCTAGCGGGATGCTTTACCCTTTCAATGAGCAGTTCTTC. As protein: CASSFASGMLYPFNEQFF.

The gene calls are TRBV4-2 and TRBJ1-2; 12 bases align to TRBD1. V lost 4 bases to trimming and J lost 0 bases; unmatched junction nucleotides: 6. The germline CDR1 and CDR2 sequences are LGHNA and YNFKEQ. This CDR3 has 17 amino acids. As DNA, the CDR3 is TGTGCCAGCAGCCTCCGGGACAGGGGGCACACTAACTATGGCTACACCTTC. Translated, it gives CASSLRDRGHTNYGYTF.